This T cell receptor (beta chain) was recovered during a study of T-cell memory formation after mild COVID-19 listed by TCRdb under 2021. About the study as a whole: Most TCR sequence clusters were specific to one of the two donors. Two young, previously healthy adult volunteers made up the cohort, one male and one female. In a couple of donors, T-cell clones that expanded and contracted after mild COVID-19 were tracked by sequencing TCRalpha and TCRbeta repertoires over time. Points the paper makes about the study in general: Whether the second-wave clones peaking on day 37 were SARS-CoV-2 specific was not confirmed. Some responding clones were found in pre-infection memory, which suggests that pre-existing cross-reactive memory T cells took part in the SARS-CoV-2 response. From day 15 to 85, contracting clones showed balanced CD4/CD8 phenotypes, whereas a second wave of clones that expanded from day 15 to 37 leaned towards CD4+. Contracting CD4+ clones were found mainly in CM and EM memory subsets, while CD8+ clones were enriched in EMRA. Only a couple of mild cases were covered by the study, and larger cohorts that include severe cases with pre-infection samples were considered necessary.

Ficoll-Paque density gradient centrifugation was used to isolate PBMCs. This clonotype was recorded at least ten times. Its binding antigen is unknown. No much larger clone is present one base from it, and per-base qualities are unavailable. CDR1 and CDR2 are read off the germline V gene as SGHDT and YYEEEE. The CDR3 spans 15 residues, from the cysteine through the phenylalanine. The sequence is cut down to CDR3 DNA, 45 bases in frame from base 1. The germline V end is reduced by 4 bases and the J end by 9 bases; junction bases left unmatched: 11. The data were produced on an Illumina NovaSeq 6000. cDNA libraries for TCRalpha and TCRbeta were prepared by 5'RACE using constant-segment primers, with sample barcodes and unique molecular identifiers added. Trizol reagent was used to extract RNA from every sample. Amplification of the libraries took two PCR steps, and the second step added a second sample barcode plus Illumina TruSeq adapters. The libraries were sequenced on an Illumina NovaSeq using 2 x 150 bp paired-end reads. As for the original processing: Reads were demultiplexed and collapsed into UMI-guided consensus sequences with migec v1.2.7. Using mixcr v2.1.11, UMI consensuses were aligned to TRA and TRB V and J templates and then assembled into clonotypes. A clonotype was counted as expanded or contracted only if both edgeR and NoisET called the change significant, with noise models trained on biological replicates. edgeR calls used a false discovery rate-adjusted p below 0.01 and a log2 fold-change threshold of 1. As an exploratory analysis of dynamics, max-normalized trajectories of the 1000 most abundant clonotypes were examined with PCA combined with hierarchical clustering. Each responding clone was given a CD4 or CD8 phenotype based on the CD4+ and CD8+ repertoires, which had been sequenced separately. In TCRdb, the public reads were trimmed at Q25 with fastp and aligned with MiXCR, with productive beta chains retained. Rows with a matching CDR3 protein are joined into one entry that keeps the most common DNA and genes. TCRdb's processing, not the authors', yielded these V and J calls. The sample table contains under 700,000 distinct CDR3 sequences; only one count was recorded for around 21% of them. The ten biggest clones cover around 12% of the sample.

The rearrangement joined TRBV5-6 to TRBJ2-1; TRBD2 matches 9 bases in the middle. This clonotype originated in an adult woman who had mild COVID-19 (a few samples of this study predate the infection). The sample titles of this study are shuffled in the database, so cell type and time point are left out; the donor was told from shared clones. The sample taken for sequencing was PBMCs or a T cell subset sorted from them (not recorded which). The CDR3 protein: CASSKLAGTVGEQFF. The DNA reads TGTGCCAGCAGCAAACTAGCGGGTACGGTGGGTGAGCAGTTCTTC.